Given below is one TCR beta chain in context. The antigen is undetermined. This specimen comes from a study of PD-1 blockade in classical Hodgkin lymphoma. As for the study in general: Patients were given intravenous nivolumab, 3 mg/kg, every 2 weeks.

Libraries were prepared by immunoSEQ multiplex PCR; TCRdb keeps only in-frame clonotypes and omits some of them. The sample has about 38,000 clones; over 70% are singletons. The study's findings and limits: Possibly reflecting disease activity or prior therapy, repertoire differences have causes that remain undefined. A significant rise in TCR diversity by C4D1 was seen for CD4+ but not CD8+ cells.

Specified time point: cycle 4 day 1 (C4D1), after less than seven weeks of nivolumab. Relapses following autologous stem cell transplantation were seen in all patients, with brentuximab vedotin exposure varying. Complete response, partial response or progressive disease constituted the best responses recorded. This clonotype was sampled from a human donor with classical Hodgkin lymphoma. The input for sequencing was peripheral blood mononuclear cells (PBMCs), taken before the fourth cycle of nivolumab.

Written as DNA, the CDR3 is TGCGCCAGCAGCTTTACAGGGGGTGAAGCTTTCTTT. Protein sequence: CASSFTGGEAFF. The rearrangement uses TRBV5-1 and TRBJ1-1; 8 bases align to TRBD1. This CDR3 spans 12 amino acids. The V gene end was trimmed by 2 bases and the J gene end by 7 bases; junction bases not matched to a gene: 1. Per the germline V gene, CDR1 is SGHRS and CDR2 is YFSETQ.